This section outlines one TCR beta chain sequence together with its context. The sample comes from a study of control samples from healthy donors and cancer patients. The data were produced by immunoSEQ multiplex PCR, yet TCRdb's version contains in-frame clones alone and is incomplete. The repertoire holds 69,000 or so clones, 94% seen once, with under 3.5% in the top ten. The CDR3 contains 15 residues. Germline CDR1 is LGHDT and CDR2 is YNNKEL (reference sequence). The V and J ends lost 4 bases and 7 bases, in that order; junction bases with no gene match: 13. This receptor was identified in a woman aged 25-40 years in good health. The sample taken for sequencing was blood. The J gene is TRBJ2-7, the V gene TRBV3-1 (or the pseudogene TRBV3-2), with 7 bases fitting TRBD2. DNA of the CDR3: TGTGCCAGCAGCCCTGCTTGGGGGGGTCTTTGGGAGCAGTACTTC. Protein sequence: CASSPAWGGLWEQYF.